This TCR beta chain originates from a study of blood T cell repertoires in COVID-19. The germline CDR1 and CDR2 sequences are ENHRY and SYGVKD. Trimming pared 0 bases from V and 5 bases from J, leaving 14 bases between. The length of the CDR3 is 17 residues. In the original processing: Amplification with reference gene primers provided the estimates of nucleated cell counts. Sequencing used immunoSEQ multiplex PCR; TCRdb keeps in-frame clones, though not all of them. The V and J calls and clone size come from that table; D and trimming were worked out from the DNA. The sample consists of hundreds of thousands of clones, 90% to 95% of them appearing once. Ages ranged from about 18 to 89 years, with residence in 24 US areas. Recovered Cohort 3 donors showed two negative PCRs, clearance, or symptom resolution.

The receptor's source is a woman aged 18-29 years who had recovered from COVID-19. The sample was PBMCs or T cells enriched from blood (not recorded which). The chain combines TRBV10-3 with TRBJ1-6; maybe TRBD1 (5 bases). The CDR3 reads CAISESLRGGDNSPLHF. The CDR3 DNA is TGTGCCATCAGTGAGTCCCTACGGGGGGGAGATAATTCACCCCTCCACTTT.